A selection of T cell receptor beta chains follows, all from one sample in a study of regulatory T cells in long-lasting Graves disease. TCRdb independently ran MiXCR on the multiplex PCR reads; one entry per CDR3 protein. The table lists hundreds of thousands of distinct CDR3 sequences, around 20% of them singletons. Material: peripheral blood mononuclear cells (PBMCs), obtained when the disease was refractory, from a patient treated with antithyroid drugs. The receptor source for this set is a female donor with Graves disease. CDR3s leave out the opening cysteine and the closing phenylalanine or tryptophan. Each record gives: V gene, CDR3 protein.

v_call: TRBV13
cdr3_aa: ASSRTGDQQNYGYT

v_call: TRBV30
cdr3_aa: AWRRGQNEQY

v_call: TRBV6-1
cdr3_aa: ASNNGMEQF

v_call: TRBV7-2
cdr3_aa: ASSLRDKNTGELF

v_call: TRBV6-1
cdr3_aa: ASSPGLLYGYT

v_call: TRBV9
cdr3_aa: ASSVGIAGDYEQY

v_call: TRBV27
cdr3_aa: ASSARRGGEAF

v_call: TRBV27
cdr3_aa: ASSSPRRGGSSYEQY

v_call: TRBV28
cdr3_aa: ASSLSDMNTEAF

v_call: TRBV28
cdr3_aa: ASSITRGQSYEQY

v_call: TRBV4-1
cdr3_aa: ASSHRTGYNSPLH

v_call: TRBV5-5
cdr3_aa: ASTPQGAKNTEAF

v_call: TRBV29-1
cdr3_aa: SVGGTPPY

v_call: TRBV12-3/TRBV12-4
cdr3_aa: ASSFYDAGHQPQH

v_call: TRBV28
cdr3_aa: ASSPIGGSGNTIY

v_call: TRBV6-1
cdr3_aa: ASSETGPGELF

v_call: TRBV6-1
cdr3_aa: ASRYSGKSTDTQY

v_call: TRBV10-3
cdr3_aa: AISETSGSYGELF

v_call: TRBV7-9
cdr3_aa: ASSSENRVYEQY

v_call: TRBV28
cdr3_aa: ASRETGTKNIQY

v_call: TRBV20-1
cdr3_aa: SASFWSNEQF

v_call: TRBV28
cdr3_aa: ASSPRDRVDQPQH